These 17 T cell receptor beta chains originate from one sample sequenced in a study of PD-1 blockade in classical Hodgkin lymphoma (dated by TCRdb to the early 2020s). Library generation was performed with the immunoSEQ multiplex PCR assay. TCRdb stores this immuneACCESS table with in-frame sequences only. Part of the clones is absent; in the studies checked, under half of the shortfall reflects unresolved V genes, and no reason is known for the rest. The sample table shows approximately 50,000 clones, and 73% are seen once. About 16% of the sample rests with the top ten. The sample's time point, from its label and the paper: cycle 2 day 1 (C2D1) of nivolumab. All trial patients had relapsed after autologous stem cell transplantation, with cohorts A, B and C differing in prior brentuximab vedotin exposure. The specimen was peripheral blood mononuclear cells (PBMCs), collected before the second cycle of nivolumab. Receptors were obtained from a human donor with classical Hodgkin lymphoma.

The V and J genes are TRBV18 and TRBJ2-5, with 8 bases identical to TRBD1. Germline values: CDR1 KGHSH, CDR2 LQKENI. The CDR3 totals 17 residues. With V trimmed by 2 bases and J by 3 bases, 11 bases remained unmatched. CDR3 sequence reads: CASSPNRTGRREETQYF. The CDR3, as DNA: TGTGCCAGCTCACCAAACAGGACAGGGCGTAGGGAAGAGACCCAGTACTTC.

This clone was observed a few times. The chain recombines TRBV27 with TRBJ2-3, with D possibly matching TRBD2 (6 bases). Trimming left V 4 bases short and J 0 bases short, with 14 bases between. The CDR3 sequence is 16 residues long. Per the germline V gene, CDR1 is MNHEY and CDR2 is SMNVEV (reference sequence). The CDR3 sequence is CASSSRGSGSTDTQYF. The DNA of the CDR3 is TGTGCCAGCAGTTCCCGGGGTAGCGGTAGCACAGATACGCAGTATTTT.

The chain couples TRBV7-9 to TRBJ1-6; 7 nucleotides match TRBD1. The CDR3 is 14 residues long. Per the germline V gene, CDR1 is SEHNR and CDR2 is FQNEAQ (reference sequence). J was trimmed by 6 bases and V by 5 bases; bases with no gene match: 4. CDR3 coding DNA: TGTGCCAGCAGCCTACAGGGGACTAATTCACCCCTCCACTTT. This codes for CASSLQGTNSPLHF.

This clone showed up just a few times. This chain connects TRBV4-1 to TRBJ2-6; 7 positions match TRBD1. This CDR3 has 18 residues. J was trimmed by 1 base and V by 0 bases; bases with no gene match: 6. Germline V gene sequence: CDR1 MGHRA, CDR2 YSYEKL. As DNA, the CDR3 is TGCGCCAGCAGCCAAGAAGTACAGGGGTTTTCTGGGGCCAACGTCCTGACTTTC. The encoded protein is CASSQEVQGFSGANVLTF.

J is TRBJ2-5 and V is TRBV11-2; D unclear. V lost 1 base to trimming and J lost 5 bases, with 8 bases between them. The germline V gene has CDR1 SGHAT and CDR2 FQNNGV. The CDR3 is 13 residues long. The CDR3 region is CASSLGPGETQYF. The CDR3 DNA reads TGTGCCAGCAGCTTAGGGCCCGGGGAGACCCAGTACTTC.

V usage is TRBV27 and J usage is TRBJ1-1, with a weak D call TRBD1 (6 bases). The CDR3 runs to 14 residues. V dropped 0 bases and J dropped 6 bases, with 11 bases sitting between them. Germline assignment: CDR1 MNHEY and CDR2 SMNVEV (reference sequence). This chain's CDR3 is CASSLSSSGAEAFF. As DNA, the CDR3 is TGTGCCAGCAGTTTATCCTCTTCAGGGGCTGAAGCTTTCTTT.

This clone was recorded once. The rearrangement joins TRBV5-1 to TRBJ2-3; D uncertain. The length of the CDR3 is 11 residues. Between the trimmed V and J ends, which lost 5 bases and 5 bases, there was a span of 6 bases. Per germline, CDR1 SGHRS and CDR2 YFSETQ. CDR3 residues: CASSYGDTQYF. CDR3 DNA sequence: TGCGCCAGCAGTTACGGAGATACGCAGTATTTT. The entire variable domain, with the rest obtained from reference TRBV5-1 and TRBJ2-3, is as follows: KAGVTQTPRYLIKTRGQQVTLSCSPISGHRSVSWYQQTPGQGLQFLFEYFSETQRNKGNFPGRFSGRQFSNSRSEMNVSTLELGDSALYLCASSYGDTQYFGPGTRLTVL.

The table lists this clone with a few counts. This sequence joins TRBV12-5 and TRBJ2-3; possibly TRBD2 for D (5 bases). The CDR3 totals 11 residues. Germline CDR1 LGHNT, CDR2 FRNRAP. Trimming removed 5 bases from V and 5 bases from J, with 5 bases in between. CDR3 DNA: TGTGCTAGTGGTGGGAGAGATACGCAGTATTTT. It is translated as CASGGRDTQYF. Based on the CDR3 plus reference TRBV12-5 and TRBJ2-3, the full variable domain is DARVTQTPRHKVTEMGQEVTMRCQPILGHNTVFWYRQTMMQGLELLAYFRNRAPLDDSGMPKDRFSAEMPDATLATLKIQPSEPRDSAVYFCASGGRDTQYFGPGTRLTVL.

This rearrangement joins TRBV10-3 to TRBJ1-2, with 11 positions matching TRBD1. CDR3 length equals 15 residues. In germline, CDR1 is ENHRY, CDR2 SYGVKD. Unmatched junction bases numbered 7, after V lost 7 bases and J lost 3 bases. Here the CDR3 DNA reads TGTGCCATCAATGAAGGACAGGGGGCAGACTATGGCTACACCTTC. Its protein is CAINEGQGADYGYTF.

This clone was counted only a few times. This sequence joins TRBV28 and TRBJ1-4; D call uncertain. V was clipped by 3 bases and J by 7 bases, with 12 bases between them. The CDR3 consists of 14 residues. Germline-derived CDR1 and CDR2 are MDHEN and SYDVKM. The CDR3 coding sequence is TGTGCCAGCAGTTTTTGGCAGTTTGGTGAAAAACTGTTTTTT. This gives the protein CASSFWQFGEKLFF.

This clone has just a few counts. The V gene is TRBV6-1, the J gene TRBJ1-2; no firm D call. Between the trimmed V and J ends, which lost 4 bases and 6 bases, there was a span of 12 bases. The CDR3 sequence is 13 residues long. CDR1 and CDR2 from the germline V gene are MNHNS and SASEGT. The CDR3 here is CASSVGFNDGYTF. The CDR3 DNA follows: TGTGCCAGCAGTGTGGGGTTTAATGATGGCTACACCTTC.

About this clone: Relative to the germline gene, one junction end is altered; a read error may explain this. The rearrangement joins TRBV7-7 to TRBJ2-1; 8 positions match TRBD2. Per the germline V gene, CDR1 is SSHAT and CDR2 is FNYEAQ (reference sequence). The CDR3 sequence is 14 residues long. The DNA of the CDR3 is TGTGCTAGCAGCTTAGCGGGGACGGTCAATGAGCAGTTCTTC. Protein: CASSLAGTVNEQFF. The full variable domain, with the rest looked up from reference TRBV7-7 and TRBJ2-1, is GAGVSQSPRYKVTKRGQDVTLRCDPISSHATLYWYQQALGQGPEFLTYFNYEAQPDKSGLPSDRFSAERPEGSISTLTIQRTEQRDSAMYRCASSLAGTVNEQFFGPGTRLTVL.

The chain couples TRBV29-1 to TRBJ2-3; 8 bases match TRBD2. The germline V gene has CDR1 SQVTM and CDR2 ANQGSEA. The CDR3 is 16 amino acids. Trimming at V came to 7 bases and at J to 6 bases, leaving 18 bases not matched to a gene. CDR3 nucleotide sequence: TGCAGCGCTTCTGGTCGGGCTAGCGGGCCCGGCGATACGCAGTATTTT. Its protein product is CSASGRASGPGDTQYF.

This clone was seen a few times. The chain joins TRBV27 to TRBJ2-2; D unclear. V lost 1 base and J lost 3, with 0 bases in between. The CDR3 covers 12 residues. The germline CDR1 and CDR2 sequences are MNHEY and SMNVEV (reference sequence). CDR3 amino acids: CASSLYTGELFF. In DNA, the CDR3 is TGTGCCAGCAGTTTATACACCGGGGAGCTGTTTTTT.

The V call is TRBV7-9, the J call TRBJ2-5; 8 bases fit TRBD1. V trimming: 6 bases; J trimming: 5 bases; junction bases outside the gene matches: 8. The germline V gene has CDR1 SEHNR and CDR2 FQNEAQ (reference sequence). This CDR3 is 14 amino acids long. CDR3 region: CASSETGVRETQYF. The CDR3 DNA sequence: TGTGCCAGCAGTGAGACAGGGGTTAGGGAGACCCAGTACTTC.

The rearrangement joins TRBV4-2 to TRBJ2-1; tentatively, D is TRBD1 (5 bases). Germline CDR1 LGHNA, CDR2 YNFKEQ. The germline V and J ends were trimmed by 6 bases and 0 bases, with 12 bases remaining between them. This CDR3 region has 15 residues. The CDR3: CASRIGADSYNEQFF. The CDR3 nucleotides read TGTGCCAGCAGGATTGGGGCGGACTCCTACAATGAGCAGTTCTTC.

V is TRBV6-6 and J is TRBJ2-7; 7 nucleotides agree with TRBD1. CDR1 is MNHNY and CDR2 is SVGAGI in the germline V gene (reference sequence). With 6 bases clipped from V and 2 bases from J, the junction kept 10 bases outside the gene matches. The CDR3 length is 15 residues. The CDR3 nucleotides are TGTGCCAGCAGGAATCTGGGACAGAGAACCTACGAGCAGTACTTC. This sequence encodes CASRNLGQRTYEQYF.